This T cell receptor beta chain comes out of a study of T cells in Graves' hyperthyroidism and ophthalmopathy (dated by TCRdb to between 2017 and 2020). About the investigation overall: TCR V-J signatures able to tell the groups apart were searched for in a discovery cohort of 100 patients, of whom approximately 40 had Graves' ophthalmopathy and 57 had stable Graves' hyperthyroidism. Whether ophthalmopathy could be predicted prospectively was tested in an independent validation cohort made up of roughly 19 hyperthyroidism patients plus 17 patients who later progressed to ophthalmopathy. The 100 or so discovery patients were randomly split 7:3 into training and test sets. The study also compared thyroid tissue and blood T-cell repertoires from roughly 6 Graves' hyperthyroidism patients. After sampling, hyperthyroidism patients received methimazole starting at 30 mg daily, and ophthalmopathy patients received high-dose intravenous methylprednisolone. According to the paper, TCR Vbeta CDR3 sequencing was carried out on 135 peripheral blood samples, which came from fewer than 50 ophthalmopathy, around 74 hyperthyroidism and roughly 17 progressor patients. The paper as a whole reports these results and caveats: Blood samples also contained most of the expanded thyroid clonotypes (frequency above 0.001), which suggests that blood repertoires may reflect thyroid immune responses. In cross-validation, a model built on a 13 V-J signature told ophthalmopathy apart from stable hyperthyroidism with 85% to 90% sensitivity and roughly 81% specificity, and in testing the same model reached 80%/75%. In validation, the model predicted progression to ophthalmopathy with approximately 71% sensitivity and approximately 72% specificity, a median of about 6 months before onset. No statistical method was used to fix the sample size in advance, and group allocation was not hidden from the investigators.

As concerns this clonotype: The clone's antigen remains unknown. Given a much more abundant clone one base away, this may be a read error.

CDR1 and CDR2 (SQVTM, ANQGSEA) derive from the germline V gene. The CDR3 numbers 12 residues from cysteine through phenylalanine. The kept DNA is CDR3 alone, 36 bases in frame from the first base. The TCR beta CDR3 regions were amplified from RNA transcripts. The TCR CDR3 was subjected to a first round of RT-PCR using the HTBI primer set and the Qiagen OneStep RT-PCR kit. A second multiplex PCR round built the libraries, followed by size selection and purification. The libraries were sequenced on an Illumina HiSeq2000 using paired-end 100 bp reads. Per the original workflow: SOAPnuke was used to process the raw data, removing reads that contained adapters or uncalled bases, had a mean Phred below 15, or lacked an exact match to the constant primer or identifier. High-quality paired reads were merged with COPE v1.2.5, and unique nucleotide sequences were defined as clonotypes. MiTCR v1.1 was used to align clonotypes to the IMGT TRBV, TRBD and TRBJ reference segments. Only V-J combinations with frequency above 0.0001, covering 99% to 99.2% of repertoires, were analysed. The TCS score was defined as the ratio of F50 (clonal expansion) to E x V (chaos), calculated using BLOSUM62-based TCRdist between CDR3 peptides within each V-J. Welch's t-statistics and random forest reduced around 510 V-J features to roughly 13, which were used in a naive Bayes classifier (R e1071). The Morisita-Horn index was used to measure how similar the thyroid and blood repertoires were. In-frame beta chains were kept once TCRdb had trimmed the public reads at Q25 with fastp and called clones with MiXCR. CDR3 protein duplicates are merged, each entry listing the most common genes and DNA. TCRdb's processing, not the study's, gives the V and J calls here. The table for this sample lists 660,000 or so distinct CDR3 sequences; just under 45% of them were counted only once. The ten most abundant clones make up less than 8.5% of the sample.

Exclusion was applied to patients with uncontrolled infections, other autoimmune diseases, pregnancy or lactation. Diagnoses were established on the basis of clinical symptoms, serum thyroxine and TRAb, thyroid ultrasound, and orbital computed tomography. Trizol reagent was used to extract total RNA, and RNA quality was then checked on an Agilent 2100 Bioanalyzer. What was sequenced was peripheral blood or thyroid tissue (not recorded which). This sequence was found in an adult man with Graves' disease, either hyperthyroidism or ophthalmopathy (not recorded which). Here the chain combines TRBV29-1 and TRBJ1-2; TRBD1 matches 7 bases in the middle. The DNA sequence follows: TGCAGTGCTGCTATCTCCGGGACAGCCCACACCTTC. Its protein product is CSAAISGTAHTF. Reference TRBV29-1 and TRBJ1-2 genes cover what lies past the CDR3, so the full variable domain is SAVISQKPSRDICQRGTSLTIQCQVDSQVTMMFWYRQQPGQSLTLIATANQGSEATYESGFVIDKFPISRPNLTFSTLTVSNMSPEDSSIYLCSAAISGTAHTFGSGTRLTVV.